The 16 T cell receptor beta chains below all came from one sample that was sequenced in a study of T cells in Graves' hyperthyroidism and ophthalmopathy (dated by TCRdb to about 2019). Library prep was done by multiplex PCR. TCRdb records Illumina HiSeq 2000 as the sequencer. The TCR beta CDR3 regions were amplified from the RNA transcripts. For the first round of RT-PCR on the TCR CDR3, the HTBI primer set was used together with the Qiagen OneStep RT-PCR kit. TCRdb itself trimmed the public reads at Q25 with fastp, ran MiXCR and retained productive beta chains. Rows are unified per CDR3 protein, each entry keeping the most common DNA and genes. For this sample there are around 490,000 distinct CDR3 sequences; just under 20% appear just once. Of the sample, 40% to 50% is held by the ten largest clones. The sample was blood. All receptors derive from a man in his forties with Graves' ophthalmopathy.

This clonotype was observed at least ten times. This chain links TRBV11-2 with TRBJ2-1; TRBD2 agrees at 12 bases. The CDR3 covers 15 residues. J lost 8 bases, V lost 4 bases, and 6 bases had no gene match. Germline-derived CDR1 and CDR2 are SGHAT and FQNNGV. DNA of the CDR3: TGTGCCAGCAGCTCGACTAGCGGGAGAGGGCATGAGCAGTTCTTC. Protein product: CASSSTSGRGHEQFF.

The CDR3 DNA follows: TGTGCCAGCAGGTATGGGACAGGGGCCTACAATGAGCAGTTCTTC. Its protein is CASRYGTGAYNEQFF. The genes are TRBV6-2 or TRBV6-3 and TRBJ2-1; 10 positions agree with TRBD1. Trimming removed 6 bases from V and 2 bases from J; junction bases left unmatched: 4. This CDR3 is built from 15 residues. Germline V CDR1 and CDR2: MNHEY, SVGEGT.

This clonotype was observed a few times. A much larger clone differs by one base, so this may be a read error. This chain uses TRBV2 with TRBJ1-3; maybe TRBD1 (6 bases). The V gene's germline CDR1 is SNHLY and CDR2 FYNNEI. V gave up 5 bases and J gave up 0 bases, with 11 bases separating them. The CDR3 loop spans 15 amino acids. CDR3 sequence reads: CASSLDRISGNTIYF. DNA for the CDR3: TGTGCCAGCAGTCTCGACAGGATCTCTGGAAACACCATATATTTT.

The chain links TRBV28 to TRBJ2-1, with D unclear. Trimming stripped 2 bases from V and 5 bases from J, with 10 bases between. Germline V gene data show CDR1 as MDHEN and CDR2 as SYDVKM. The CDR3 consists of 14 residues. The CDR3 bases are TGTGCCAGCAGTTTACTCCTGCTTGACAATGAGCAGTTCTTC. It is translated as CASSLLLLDNEQFF.

This clonotype was counted many times. CDR3 protein: CASTSLAGEPDTQYF. DNA of the CDR3: TGTGCCAGCACCTCGCTAGCGGGAGAGCCAGATACGCAGTATTTT. The chain has TRBV6-2 or TRBV6-3 and TRBJ2-3; the match to TRBD2 covers 10 bases. V trimming: 7 bases; J trimming: 4 bases; junction bases outside the gene matches: 8. This CDR3 comprises 15 residues. Germline V CDR1 and CDR2: MNHEY, SVGEGT.

This clonotype has at least ten counts. The chain is built from TRBV30 and TRBJ1-2, with no clear D. Trimming took 5 bases from V and 2 from J, leaving 6 bases between them. The CDR3 is 11 residues long. The germline gives CDR1 GTSNPN, CDR2 SVGIG (reference sequence). The CDR3 protein is CAWEANYGYTF. The CDR3 nucleotides are TGTGCCTGGGAGGCGAACTATGGCTACACCTTC.

This chain connects TRBV6-1 to TRBJ1-5, with 7 bases matching TRBD1. The germline V gene encodes CDR1 MNHNS and CDR2 SASEGT. The CDR3 contains 14 residues. J gave up 2 bases and V 7 bases, and 5 bases lay outside the gene matches. Written as DNA, the CDR3 is TGTGCCAGCATTTTCGGACAGGGCAATCAGCCCCAGCATTTT. Translated, it gives CASIFGQGNQPQHF.

The rearrangement links TRBV10-3 to TRBJ1-5, with no clear D. V was pared by 0 bases and J by 0 bases, with 9 bases between. Germline values: CDR1 ENHRY, CDR2 SYGVKD. The CDR3 has 16 amino acids. The CDR3: CAISESWVNSNQPQHF. CDR3 bases: TGTGCCATCAGTGAGTCGTGGGTGAATAGCAATCAGCCCCAGCATTTT.

Ten or more counts support this clonotype. The chain couples TRBV12-3 or TRBV12-4 to TRBJ2-3, with D possibly being TRBD2 (6 bases). The V and J ends lost 5 bases and 6 bases respectively, with 12 bases between them. The CDR3 consists of 13 residues. The CDR3 DNA follows: TGTGCCAGCAGTGGATCGGGGGAGGATACGCAGTATTTT. Translating gives CASSGSGEDTQYF.

This clonotype was counted at least ten times. The chain has TRBV5-1 and TRBJ2-3; 8 bases agree with TRBD2. Germline CDR1 is SGHRS and CDR2 is YFSETQ. The CDR3 is 16 residues long. The V segment lost 5 bases and the J segment 3 bases; nucleotides outside the gene matches: 11. CDR3 sequence: CASRDGLAGFTDTQYF. For the CDR3, the DNA is TGCGCCAGCAGAGATGGGCTAGCGGGTTTTACAGATACGCAGTATTTT.

The gene calls are TRBV2 and TRBJ2-1; 7 bases line up with TRBD2. The V gene end was trimmed by 6 bases and the J gene end by 9 bases; junction bases not matched to a gene: 8. Germline CDR1 SNHLY, CDR2 FYNNEI. The CDR3 is 13 residues long. CDR3 residues: CASRMGGTGEQFF. In DNA form, the CDR3 reads TGTGCCAGCAGGATGGGGGGGACGGGTGAGCAGTTCTTC.

This clonotype was seen only a few times. CDR3 nucleotides: TGCGCCAGCAGCTTGGGGGGTTATAATCAGCCCCAGCATTTT. Its protein is CASSLGGYNQPQHF. The chain has TRBV5-1 and TRBJ1-5; the D is unclear. With 0 bases removed from V and 4 bases from J, the gap between germline ends came to 8 bases. CDR3 length equals 14 residues. The germline V gene encodes CDR1 SGHRS and CDR2 YFSETQ.

This clonotype was counted only a few times. J is TRBJ2-3 and V is TRBV7-2; possible D gene TRBD2, 7 bases. This CDR3 has 19 amino acids. Per the germline V gene, CDR1 is SGHTA and CDR2 is FQGNSA. V lost 6 bases and J lost 6, with 31 bases in between. In DNA form, the CDR3 reads TGTGCCAGCAGTTCCGTAAGGGCGGGCGGGGGCCCCCCAAGGGATACGCAGTATTTT. It translates to CASSSVRAGGGPPRDTQYF.

This clonotype has just a few counts. The chain recombines TRBV5-8 with TRBJ2-1, with 8 bases fitting TRBD1. Germline V gives CDR1 SGHTS, CDR2 YDEGEE. The CDR3 has 15 residues. The ends lost 3 bases at V and 6 bases at J; junction bases unmatched: 8. The CDR3 nucleotides are TGTGCCAGCAGCTACGGTGGTGACAGGGGCAATGAGCAGTTCTTC. Amino acids: CASSYGGDRGNEQFF. The full variable domain, completed using reference TRBV5-8 and TRBJ2-1, is EAGVTQSPTHLIKTRGQQATLRCSPISGHTSVYWYQQALGLGLQFLLWYDEGEERNRGNFPPRFSGRQFPNYSSELNVNALELEDSALYLCASSYGGDRGNEQFFGPGTRLTVL.

Comments on this clonotype: A much larger clonotype is one base distant, so this may be a read error. The chain couples TRBV5-1 to TRBJ2-7; 7 bases agree with TRBD1. V gave up 3 bases and J gave up 0 bases; unmatched junction bases: 6. The V gene's germline CDR1 is SGHRS and CDR2 YFSETQ. CDR3 length: 15 residues. The CDR3 DNA is TGCGCCAGCAGCTGGGACAGCCGGAGCTCCTACGAGCAGTACTTC. It encodes CASSWDSRSSYEQYF.

In DNA form, the CDR3 reads TGTGCCAGCAGCTCCTGGGGGGAGGGCTCCTACAATGAGCAGTTCTTC. It codes for CASSSWGEGSYNEQFF. The chain links TRBV12-3 or TRBV12-4 to TRBJ2-1, with TRBD2 matching over 7 bases. The V segment lost 6 bases and the J segment 0 bases; nucleotides outside the gene matches: 8. This CDR3 is built from 16 residues.